Below are 4 T cell receptor beta chains sequenced from a single sample in a study of T cells after yellow fever vaccination. Each CDR3 protein is one row after TCRdb ran MiXCR on the 5' RACE reads. The sample lists about 510,000 distinct CDR3 sequences, around a fifth occurring once. Sequences were derived from PBMCs, sampled less than 25 days after the first yellow fever vaccination. The receptor source for this set is a man in his late teens or twenties who received the YFV17D yellow fever vaccine.

The sample holds a few counts of this clonotype. The chain uses TRBV7-6 and TRBJ2-1, with 8 bases aligning to TRBD2. V shed 5 bases and J 0 bases; nucleotides not matched to a gene: 9. Germline V CDR1 and CDR2: SGHVS, FNYEAQ. The CDR3 loop spans 17 amino acids. The CDR3 here is CASSPTSGTSSYNEQFF. The CDR3 region has the DNA TGTGCCAGCAGCCCTACTAGCGGCACCAGCTCCTACAATGAGCAGTTCTTC. The whole variable domain, filled in from reference TRBV7-6 and TRBJ2-1, reads GAGVSQSPRYKVTKRGQDVALRCDPISGHVSLYWYRQALGQGPEFLTYFNYEAQQDKSGLPNDRFSAERPEGSISTLTIQRTEQRDSAMYRCASSPTSGTSSYNEQFFGPGTRLTVL.

This clonotype has a count of ten or more. V gene TRBV4-3 combines with J gene TRBJ2-1; perhaps TRBD1 as D (6 bases). The germline gives CDR1 LGHNA, CDR2 YSLEER. V gave up 1 base and J gave up 0 bases, with 13 bases separating them. The CDR3 contains 17 residues. DNA of the CDR3: TGCGCCAGCAGCCAAGCTTTAGGGGGTTACTCCTACAATGAGCAGTTCTTC. Translating gives CASSQALGGYSYNEQFF.

The CDR3 DNA follows: TGTGCCAGCAGCTCCAAGGACAGGGCATTCACAGATACGCAGTATTTT. Translating gives CASSSKDRAFTDTQYF. V gene TRBV7-2 combines with J gene TRBJ2-3; 8 bases are shared with TRBD1. Germline V CDR1 and CDR2: SGHTA, FQGNSA. The CDR3 length is 16 residues. Losses at the gene ends were 4 bases for V and 2 bases for J; bases not matched to a gene: 8.

This clonotype occurred many times. The rearrangement uses TRBV5-1 and TRBJ1-1; 7 nucleotides line up with TRBD1. The CDR3 sequence is 13 residues long. Germline CDR1 SGHRS, CDR2 YFSETQ. V lost 4 bases to trimming and J lost 6 bases; unmatched junction nucleotides: 6. Here the CDR3 DNA reads TGCGCCAGCAGCGTACAGGGGATCGCTGAAGCTTTCTTT. Protein product: CASSVQGIAEAFF.